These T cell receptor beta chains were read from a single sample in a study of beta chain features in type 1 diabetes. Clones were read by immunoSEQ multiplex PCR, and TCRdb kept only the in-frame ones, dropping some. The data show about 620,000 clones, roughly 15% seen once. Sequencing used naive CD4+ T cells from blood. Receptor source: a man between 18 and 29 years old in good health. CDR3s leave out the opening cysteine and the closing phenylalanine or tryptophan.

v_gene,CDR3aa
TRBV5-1,ASSLGGTSAYEQY
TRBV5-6,ASSPDRDTEAF
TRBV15,ATSSRGANTEAF
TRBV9,ASSVRDRGNTEAF
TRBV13,ASSLRRYGDGYT
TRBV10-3,AISESTWSGRGNEQF
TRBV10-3,AISTQGNYGYT
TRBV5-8,ASSLVLIIINEQF
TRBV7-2,ASSSGLAGGRSSYEQY
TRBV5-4,ASSLGFSQGQETQY
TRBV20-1,SASGTFVQY
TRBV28,ASRKNIPGEQF
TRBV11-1,ASSPRPGNYEQY
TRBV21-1,ASSKDLREVEPRASTDTQY
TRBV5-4,ASSPSGQGNRYGYT
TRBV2,ASSADRSSGNTIY
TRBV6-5,ASRSRDRSKYGYT
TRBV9,ASSVGARAGVADTQY
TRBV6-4,ASRLAGGHEQF
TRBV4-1,ASSPRRLGAQGNEQF
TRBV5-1,ASSLVASGNYEQY
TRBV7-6,ASSGVGGLGFVEQY
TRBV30,AWSVIRFNEKLF
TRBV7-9,ASSFRQGAGEQY
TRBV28,ASSRTSGAYEQY
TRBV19,ASKGYTEAF
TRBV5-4,ASSRGQPNEKLF
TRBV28,ASSPRNRQWGSAF
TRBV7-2,ASSLVGDGNQPQH
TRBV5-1,ASSFPGLAGGRADTQY
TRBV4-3,ASSRGRGDSNQPQH
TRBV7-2,ASSSQPGPTAGYT
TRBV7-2,ASSTALSGAEPQY
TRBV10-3,AISGDGSGGAYNEQF
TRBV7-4,ASSLGTSGSGGEQF
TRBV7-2,ASSKLPTQHNEQF
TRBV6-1,ASSDRGLQGYT
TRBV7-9,ASSFPIEQF
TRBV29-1,SVSGGVIETQY
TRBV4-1,ASSQEGLGGTDTQY
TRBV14,ASSQVRVTEAF
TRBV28,ASSLTPQGTNEKLF
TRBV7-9,ASSFSGPQETQY
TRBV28,ASGGSGISYNEQF
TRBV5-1,ASSSGQTYNEQF
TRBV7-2,ASRIAGANEQF
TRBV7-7,ASSLAPSGGGYEQY
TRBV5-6,ASSLGGRYNEQF
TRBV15,ATSRDRGGYNEQF
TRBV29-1,SVSGRLAYEQY
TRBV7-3,ASSRGMVYGYT